This entry lists 6 T cell receptor beta chains sequenced from one sample in a study of human T cells and chemical hapten exposure. TCRdb used MiXCR to reprocess the RACE reads, holding one entry per CDR3 protein. This sample has around 380,000 distinct CDR3 sequences, with around 5% found just once. Time point described: patch test 1, 2 weeks after DPC sensitization. Treatment defined: therapeutic diphenylcyclopropenone sensitization with weekly scalp DPC. The sample in question was whole blood, obtained in connection with sensitization to the hapten diphenylcyclopropenone (DPC). These TCRs come from a woman in her forties or fifties with alopecia areata. Some clones in this sample may be carry-over from other donors' samples.

This clonotype was found many times. V gene TRBV29-1 combines with J gene TRBJ2-5; 9 bases match TRBD1. Germline V CDR1 and CDR2: SQVTM, ANQGSEA. Germline trimming cut 6 bases from V and 5 bases from J; bases unmatched to any gene: 13. The CDR3 consists of 15 residues. The CDR3, as DNA: TGCAGCGTCTCTCGTCCCGGGACAGGGCGGGAGACCCAGTACTTC. Its protein is CSVSRPGTGRETQYF.

This clonotype was seen at least ten times. The J gene is TRBJ2-7, the V gene TRBV6-2 or TRBV6-3, with 7 bases identical to TRBD1. CDR3 length: 12 residues. V dropped 7 bases and J dropped 4; count of bases not matched to a gene: 4. The germline V gene encodes CDR1 MNHEY and CDR2 SVGEGT. The CDR3 region is CASKGQFYEQYF. CDR3 sequence (DNA): TGTGCCAGCAAGGGACAGTTTTACGAGCAGTACTTC.

This clonotype showed up just a few times. The chain has TRBV10-3 and TRBJ2-1, with 7 bases that match TRBD1. V lost 9 bases to trimming and J lost 5 bases; unmatched junction nucleotides: 7. The CDR3 covers 13 residues. Germline CDR1 reads ENHRY; CDR2 reads SYGVKD. This CDR3 reads CAIRPGTDNEQFF. In nucleotides, the CDR3 is TGTGCCATTAGACCAGGGACAGACAATGAGCAGTTCTTC.

This clonotype was recorded at least ten times. This chain links TRBV20-1 with TRBJ2-5, with a tentative D call TRBD1 (6 bases). Deletions cut 8 bases from V and 4 bases from J, with 14 bases between. The CDR3 is made up of 12 amino acids. From germline, CDR1 is DFQATT and CDR2 SNEGSKA (reference sequence). CDR3 region: CSQKGRGETQYF. The CDR3 bases are TGCAGTCAAAAGGGCAGGGGAGAGACCCAGTACTTC.

This clonotype was recorded many times. The V and J genes are TRBV7-6 and TRBJ1-5, with D possibly being TRBD1 (6 bases). The CDR3 runs 15 residues. Trimming took 3 bases from V and 3 from J, leaving 12 bases between them. Germline CDR1 SGHVS, CDR2 FNYEAQ. The CDR3 DNA reads TGTGCCAGCAGCTTTCTGAGGGGGTTCAATCAGCCCCAGCATTTT. It codes for CASSFLRGFNQPQHF.

A few counts support this clonotype. The J gene is TRBJ1-4, the V gene TRBV3-1, with D unresolved. Germline V gene sequence: CDR1 LGHDT, CDR2 YNNKEL (reference sequence). This CDR3 region has 16 residues. V was clipped by 1 base and J by 6 bases, with 15 bases between them. This chain's CDR3 is CASSQVAPPLHEKLFF. DNA of the CDR3: TGTGCCAGCAGCCAAGTTGCGCCTCCCCTACATGAAAAACTGTTTTTT.